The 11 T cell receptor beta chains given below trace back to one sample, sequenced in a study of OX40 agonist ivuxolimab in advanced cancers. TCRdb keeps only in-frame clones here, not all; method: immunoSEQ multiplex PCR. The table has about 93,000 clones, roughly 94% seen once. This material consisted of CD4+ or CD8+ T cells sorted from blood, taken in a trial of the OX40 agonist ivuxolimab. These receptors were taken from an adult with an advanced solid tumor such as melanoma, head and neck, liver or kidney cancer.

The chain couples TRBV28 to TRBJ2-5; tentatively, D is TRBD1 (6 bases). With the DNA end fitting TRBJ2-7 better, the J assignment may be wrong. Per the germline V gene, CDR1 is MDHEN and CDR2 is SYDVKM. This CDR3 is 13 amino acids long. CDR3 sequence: CASSLTGTYEQYF. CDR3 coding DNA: TGTGCCAGCAGTTTGACAGGAACCTACGAGCAGTACTTC.

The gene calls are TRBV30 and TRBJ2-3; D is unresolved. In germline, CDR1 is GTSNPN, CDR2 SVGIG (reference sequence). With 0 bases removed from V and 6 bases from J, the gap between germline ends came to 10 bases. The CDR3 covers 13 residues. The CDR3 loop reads CAWSVHSADTQYF. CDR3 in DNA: TGTGCCTGGAGTGTCCATTCCGCGGATACGCAGTATTTT.

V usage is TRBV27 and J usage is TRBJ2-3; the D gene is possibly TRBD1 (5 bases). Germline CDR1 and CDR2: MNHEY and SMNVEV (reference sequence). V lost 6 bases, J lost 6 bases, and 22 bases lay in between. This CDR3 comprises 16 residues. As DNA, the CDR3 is TGTGCCAGCAGCTCTTCATTGGGGCAGGTCGCGGATACGCAGTATTTT. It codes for CASSSSLGQVADTQYF.

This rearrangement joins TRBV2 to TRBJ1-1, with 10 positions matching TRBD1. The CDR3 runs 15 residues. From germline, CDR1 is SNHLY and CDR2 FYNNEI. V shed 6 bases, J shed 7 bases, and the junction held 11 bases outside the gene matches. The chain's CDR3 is CASRTGTGALNEAFF. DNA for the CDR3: TGTGCCAGCAGAACCGGGACAGGGGCCCTAAATGAAGCTTTCTTT.

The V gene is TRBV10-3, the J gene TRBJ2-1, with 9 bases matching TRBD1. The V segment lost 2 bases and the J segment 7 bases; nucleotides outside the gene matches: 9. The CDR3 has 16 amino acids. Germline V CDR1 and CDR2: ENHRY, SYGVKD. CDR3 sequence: CAISEPGQGTMNEQFF. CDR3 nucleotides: TGTGCCATCAGTGAGCCGGGACAGGGTACAATGAATGAGCAGTTCTTC.

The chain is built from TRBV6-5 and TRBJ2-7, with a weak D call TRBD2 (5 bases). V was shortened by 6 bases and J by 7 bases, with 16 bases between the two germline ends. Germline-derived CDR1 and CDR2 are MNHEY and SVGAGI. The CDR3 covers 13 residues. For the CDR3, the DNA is TGTGCCAGCAGCCTAGCATCGAGGAGGGAGCAGTACTTC. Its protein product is CASSLASRREQYF.

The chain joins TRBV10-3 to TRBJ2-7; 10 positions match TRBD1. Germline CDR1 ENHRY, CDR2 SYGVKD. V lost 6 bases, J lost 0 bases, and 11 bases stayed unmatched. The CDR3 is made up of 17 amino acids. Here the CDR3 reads CAIRNGAGQGFSYEQYF. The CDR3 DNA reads TGTGCCATCAGAAACGGAGCGGGACAGGGGTTCTCCTACGAGCAGTACTTC.

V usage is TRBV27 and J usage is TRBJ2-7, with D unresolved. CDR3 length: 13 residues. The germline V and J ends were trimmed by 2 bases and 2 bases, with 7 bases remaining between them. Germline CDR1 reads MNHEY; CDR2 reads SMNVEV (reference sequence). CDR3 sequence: CASSLGIAYEQYF. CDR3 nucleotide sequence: TGTGCCAGCAGTTTAGGGATAGCCTACGAGCAGTACTTC.

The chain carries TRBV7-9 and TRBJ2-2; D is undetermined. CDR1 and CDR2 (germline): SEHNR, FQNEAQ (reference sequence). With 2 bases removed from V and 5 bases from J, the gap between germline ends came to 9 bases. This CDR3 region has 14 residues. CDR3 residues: CASSLSRQTGELFF. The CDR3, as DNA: TGTGCCAGCAGCTTATCGAGGCAGACCGGGGAGCTGTTTTTT.

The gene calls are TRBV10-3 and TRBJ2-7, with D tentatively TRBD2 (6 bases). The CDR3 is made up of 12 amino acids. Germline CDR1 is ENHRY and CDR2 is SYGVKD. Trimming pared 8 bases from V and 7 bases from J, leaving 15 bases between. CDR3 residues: CAIALAPGEQYF. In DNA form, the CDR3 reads TGTGCCATCGCTCTAGCGCCGGGGGAGCAGTACTTC.

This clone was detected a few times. This chain's CDR3 is CASSTDRGLYGYTF. As DNA, the CDR3 is TGTGCCAGCAGTACCGACAGGGGGCTCTATGGCTACACCTTC. The chain links TRBV6-5 to TRBJ1-2; 10 nucleotides match TRBD1. This CDR3 has 14 amino acids. The junction had 4 bases not matched to a gene; V was cut back by 5 bases and J by 4 bases. Germline V gene data show CDR1 as MNHEY and CDR2 as SVGAGI.